This T cell receptor beta chain was retrieved from a study of radiotherapy plus CTLA-4 blockade in lung cancer. Findings of the study overall: Alongside interferon-beta, early blood T cell clone dynamics were reportedly the best predictor of response. After treatment with radiotherapy plus ipilimumab, TCR clones that came from the tumor expanded in blood.

Patients in the study, people with chemo-refractory metastatic non-small-cell lung cancer, received focal radiation plus ipilimumab CTLA-4 blockade. The junction had 16 bases not matched to a gene; V was cut back by 4 bases and J by 12 bases. This CDR3 has 14 amino acids. CDR1 is SGHKS, CDR2 YYEKEE, per germline (reference sequence). In the case of this clone: Its specificity is unknown.

TCRdb's copy holds only in-frame clones and misses some; the assay was immunoSEQ multiplex PCR. The sample contains 45,000 to 75,000 clones, just over 75% of which appear only once. The sample was peripheral blood, taken from a patient treated with radiotherapy plus ipilimumab. The sequence was obtained from a human donor with non-small cell lung cancer who had a partial response to radiotherapy plus ipilimumab. The chain has TRBV5-5 and TRBJ2-7; TRBD1 aligns across 7 bases. The DNA of the CDR3 is TGTGCCAGCAGCCAGGGGGTGGCAGGCCCGATGCGGTACTTC. This translates into CASSQGVAGPMRYF.